This T cell receptor beta chain emerged from a study of T cells in Graves' hyperthyroidism and ophthalmopathy. RNA transcripts served as the template for amplifying TCR beta CDR3 regions. HTBI primers were the set used in a first-round RT-PCR of the TCR CDR3. In TCRdb, the multiplex PCR reads were re-called with MiXCR into one record per CDR3 protein. The sample has 480,000 or so distinct CDR3 sequences, 46% seen once. As for this clonotype: A much larger clone differs from this one at a single base, so this may be a read error.

Germline-derived CDR1 and CDR2 are SGDLS and YYNGEE. The CDR3 extends over 15 amino acids. Those patients with uncontrolled infection, other autoimmune disease, pregnancy or lactation were excluded. The V call is TRBV9, the J call TRBJ2-7; D gene uncertain. Sample: peripheral blood or thyroid tissue (not recorded which). This clonotype was obtained from an adult woman with Graves' disease, either hyperthyroidism or ophthalmopathy (not recorded which). The CDR3 nucleotides read TGTGCCAGCAGCGTAGAAGTAGGGTACCCCTACGGGCAGTACTTC. Protein: CASSVEVGYPYGQYF.